This T cell receptor beta chain was captured by sequencing in a study of blood T cell repertoires in COVID-19. In the study overall: Samples taken during acute and convalescent COVID-19 were collected in the United States, Italy and Spain. PBMCs, B-cell-depleted T cells, or T cells were the source of the cDNA or gDNA that made up the material.

Assay: immunoSEQ multiplex PCR; the TCRdb copy retains only in-frame clones and omits some. The sample has roughly 250,000 clones; approximately 84% are singletons. There are 16 residues in the CDR3. Germline CDR1 is MNHEY and CDR2 is SVGAGI. V shed 2 bases and J shed 2 bases, with 12 bases lying between them. Input material: peripheral blood. This TCR derives from a man aged 35 to 55 with acute or convalescent COVID-19. The chain uses TRBV6-5 and TRBJ1-4; weak D call: TRBD1 (6 bases). The CDR3 protein is CASSYRGDRTNEKLFF. The CDR3 bases are TGTGCCAGCAGTTACCGGGGAGACAGGACTAATGAAAAACTGTTTTTT.